This T cell receptor beta chain was identified during a study of blood T cell repertoires in COVID-19 (dated by TCRdb to 2018 to 2021). For the wider study: The collaborator samples originated in the United States, Italy and Spain and spanned the acute and convalescent phases of COVID-19. The material from the prospective study consisted of cDNA or gDNA derived from T cells, B-cell-depleted T cells, or PBMCs. Deeply sampled blood TCRbeta repertoires from subjects exposed to, actively infected with, or recovered from COVID-19 were included in the dataset. The repertoires were released in a freely available public database meant as a resource for research on the immune response to SARS-CoV-2. Samples were obtained from the ongoing ImmuneRACE study (first 160 participants) and from 1,254 subjects provided by 6 global collaborators. A de-identified subject ID, COVID-19 status, age in years and sex were almost always included in the sample metadata. Where HLA class I and class II types were available, the types were taken from metadata supplied by the sample provider, not from assay-based typing. On the study overall, not on this receptor specifically: The quantity of clinical and demographic metadata differed by source and by participant and was supplied without curation.

The collaborating institutions used their own protocols to collect whole blood in K2EDTA tubes. Collaborator samples were shipped for TCRbeta analysis as frozen whole blood, isolated PBMCs, or DNA extracted from either sample type. In regard to this clone: No cognate antigen has been identified for it. No base quality values were provided; no much bigger clone lies one nucleotide off.

Trimming leaves V shorter by 1 base and J shorter by 2 bases, with the junction holding 8 bases beyond the gene matches. From the cysteine through the phenylalanine, the CDR3 covers 18 amino acids. Of all the DNA, just the CDR3 is kept, 54 bases in frame from base 1. Per the germline V gene, MDHEN is the CDR1 and SYDVKM is the CDR2. TCRbeta CDR3 regions were amplified from genomic DNA by means of the immunoSEQ Assay, a bias-controlled multiplex PCR. Turning to the authors' computational methods: Nucleated cell counts per sample were estimated from amplification of reference gene primers within the assay. To quantify the absolute abundance of each unique TCRbeta CDR3 rearrangement, sequence reads were collapsed and filtered. Productive Simpson clonality was computed per sample as the square root of Simpson's diversity index over productive rearrangements. The table comes from immuneACCESS by way of TCRdb, which keeps in-frame sequences with V and J called. Part of the clones is missing from these tables; in studies checked, under half for an unresolved V gene and the rest for unknown reasons. Clonal size and the V and J genes are those of that table, whereas D and trimming came from the DNA. The sample contains some 200,000 clones, roughly 88% of them found a single time. The ten largest clones take up 9.7% of the sample.

The receptor chain draws on TRBV28 and TRBJ1-5; the central 10 bases match TRBD1. Sequencing was performed on peripheral blood. The source of this sequence is a man between 50 and 59 years old with active or convalescent COVID-19. The base sequence is TGTGCCAGCAGTTTATTTAGAAGAGGGACAGGGGGCAATCAGCCCCAGCATTTT. Translated, it reads CASSLFRRGTGGNQPQHF. The variable domain in full, with residues beyond the CDR3 obtained from the reference TRBV28 and TRBJ1-5 genes, is DVKVTQSSRYLVKRTGEKVFLECVQDMDHENMFWYRQDPGLGLRLIYFSYDVKMKEKGDIPEGYSVSREKKERFSLILESASTNQTSMYLCASSLFRRGTGGNQPQHFGDGTRLSIL.